The rows below give T cell receptor beta chains drawn from one sample of a study of early T cells in non-severe SARS-CoV-2 infection. TCRdb ran MiXCR on the 5' RACE reads and lists one entry per CDR3 protein. This sample has 35,000 to 45,000 distinct CDR3 sequences, with about 6% found just once. The sequences come from whole blood, collected at baseline. Receptors originate from an adult who was a healthcare worker with PCR-confirmed SARS-CoV-2 infection or an uninfected control (not recorded which). Each CDR3 is given with its conserved first and last residue. Fields, in order: CDR3 protein, CDR3 DNA, J gene, V gene, D gene, clone size. D genes are given only for firm matches. Clone size is not always given. Where it is, it says once, few, many or a class for expanded clones.

cdr3_aa: CASSHKLSGTGNNSPLHF
cdr3_nt: TGCGCCAGCAGCCACAAACTTTCCGGGACAGGGAATAATTCACCCCTCCATTTT
j_call: TRBJ1-6
v_call: TRBV4-3
d_call: TRBD1
clone_size: few

cdr3_aa: CASSLARQSYGYTF
cdr3_nt: TGTGCCAGCAGCTTGGCGAGACAGAGCTATGGCTACACCTTC
j_call: TRBJ1-2
v_call: TRBV5-5
d_call: -
clone_size: few

cdr3_aa: CASSPRDTSSGNTIYF
cdr3_nt: TGTGCCAGCAGCCCGCGGGACACGAGCTCTGGAAACACCATATATTTT
j_call: TRBJ1-3
v_call: TRBV7-9
d_call: -
clone_size: few

cdr3_aa: CASSISGVPYNEQFF
cdr3_nt: TGTGCCAGTAGTATAAGTGGTGTCCCATACAATGAGCAGTTCTTC
j_call: TRBJ2-1
v_call: TRBV19
d_call: -
clone_size: few

cdr3_aa: CASSLVGAAGPGDTQYF
cdr3_nt: TGTGCCAGCAGCTTAGTTGGGGCAGCGGGGCCAGGAGATACGCAGTATTTT
j_call: TRBJ2-3
v_call: TRBV7-2
d_call: TRBD2
clone_size: few

cdr3_aa: CASSYRDVAYEQYF
cdr3_nt: TGTGCCAGCAGTTACCGGGACGTAGCCTACGAGCAGTACTTC
j_call: TRBJ2-7
v_call: TRBV6-2/TRBV6-3
d_call: -
clone_size: -

cdr3_aa: CASSASTDTQYF
cdr3_nt: TGTGCCAGCAGCGCCAGCACAGATACGCAGTATTTT
j_call: TRBJ2-3
v_call: TRBV7-8
d_call: -
clone_size: many

cdr3_aa: CASSLFQDSNQPQHF
cdr3_nt: TGTGCCAGCAGTTTGTTTCAGGATAGCAATCAGCCCCAGCATTTT
j_call: TRBJ1-5
v_call: TRBV12-3/TRBV12-4
d_call: -
clone_size: many

cdr3_aa: CSVDPGEGYGYTF
cdr3_nt: TGCAGCGTTGACCCGGGGGAGGGCTATGGCTACACCTTC
j_call: TRBJ1-2
v_call: TRBV29-1
d_call: -
clone_size: many

cdr3_aa: CASSLVSNQPQHF
cdr3_nt: TGTGCCAGCAGTTTAGTGAGCAATCAGCCCCAGCATTTT
j_call: TRBJ1-5
v_call: TRBV28
d_call: -
clone_size: many

cdr3_aa: CASSRLALGEQYF
cdr3_nt: TGTGCCAGCAGCCGACTTGCTCTTGGGGAGCAGTACTTC
j_call: TRBJ2-7
v_call: TRBV7-2
d_call: -
clone_size: -

cdr3_aa: CATSDRQGSDEQYF
cdr3_nt: TGTGCCACCAGTGATCGACAGGGTAGCGACGAGCAGTACTTC
j_call: TRBJ2-7
v_call: TRBV24-1
d_call: TRBD1
clone_size: many

cdr3_aa: CASSHGLANEQFF
cdr3_nt: TGCGCCAGCAGCCACGGACTAGCCAATGAGCAGTTCTTC
j_call: TRBJ2-1
v_call: TRBV4-3
d_call: TRBD2
clone_size: many

cdr3_aa: CSADSASSYNEQFF
cdr3_nt: TGCAGTGCCGACAGCGCGAGCTCCTACAATGAGCAGTTCTTC
j_call: TRBJ2-1
v_call: TRBV20-1
d_call: -
clone_size: many

cdr3_aa: CSGTRGDGYTF
cdr3_nt: TGCAGCGGGACGAGGGGAGACGGCTACACCTTC
j_call: TRBJ1-2
v_call: TRBV29-1
d_call: -
clone_size: many

cdr3_aa: CASSEASQITGELFF
cdr3_nt: TGTGCCAGCAGTGAAGCATCGCAGATCACCGGGGAGCTGTTTTTT
j_call: TRBJ2-2
v_call: TRBV2
d_call: -
clone_size: -

cdr3_aa: CASSSRAAPNYEQYF
cdr3_nt: TGTGCCAGCAGCTCCAGGGCCGCGCCCAACTACGAGCAGTACTTC
j_call: TRBJ2-7
v_call: TRBV7-6
d_call: -
clone_size: -

cdr3_aa: CAWRGSEGADTQYF
cdr3_nt: TGTGCCTGGAGGGGTTCAGAAGGGGCAGATACGCAGTATTTT
j_call: TRBJ2-3
v_call: TRBV30
d_call: -
clone_size: many

cdr3_aa: CASSLEGRQTDTQYF
cdr3_nt: TGTGCCAGCAGCTTAGAAGGCAGGCAAACAGATACGCAGTATTTT
j_call: TRBJ2-3
v_call: TRBV7-2
d_call: -
clone_size: few

cdr3_aa: CASSLLAGGHEQFF
cdr3_nt: TGTGCCAGCAGTTTACTAGCGGGGGGGCATGAGCAGTTCTTC
j_call: TRBJ2-1
v_call: TRBV28
d_call: TRBD2
clone_size: many

cdr3_aa: CSCGGTGELFF
cdr3_nt: TGCAGCTGCGGGGGTACCGGGGAGCTGTTTTTT
j_call: TRBJ2-2
v_call: TRBV20-1
d_call: TRBD2
clone_size: -

cdr3_aa: CASSPGEGANQPQHF
cdr3_nt: TGTGCCAGCAGCCCGGGGGAGGGGGCAAATCAGCCCCAGCATTTT
j_call: TRBJ1-5
v_call: TRBV5-4
d_call: TRBD1
clone_size: few

cdr3_aa: CASSNGQVGQPQHF
cdr3_nt: TGCGCCAGCAGCAATGGACAGGTGGGTCAGCCCCAGCATTTT
j_call: TRBJ1-5
v_call: TRBV5-1
d_call: TRBD1
clone_size: -

cdr3_aa: CSGLGASGGAGETQYF
cdr3_nt: TGCAGTGGGCTCGGGGCTAGCGGGGGGGCTGGAGAGACCCAGTACTTC
j_call: TRBJ2-5
v_call: TRBV20-1
d_call: TRBD2
clone_size: many

cdr3_aa: CAIGEGDTEAFF
cdr3_nt: TGTGCCATCGGGGAGGGGGACACTGAAGCTTTCTTT
j_call: TRBJ1-1
v_call: TRBV10-3
d_call: -
clone_size: many

cdr3_aa: CASSFPGQGNTEAFF
cdr3_nt: TGTGCCAGCAGCTTTCCCGGACAGGGGAACACTGAAGCTTTCTTT
j_call: TRBJ1-1
v_call: TRBV7-9
d_call: TRBD1
clone_size: -

cdr3_aa: CASSFPYRSLETQYF
cdr3_nt: TGTGCCAGCAGTTTTCCCTACAGGAGTCTGGAAACCCAGTACTTC
j_call: TRBJ2-5
v_call: TRBV28
d_call: -
clone_size: many

cdr3_aa: CASSLSVGQTQNYGYTF
cdr3_nt: TGCGCCAGCAGCTTGTCCGTGGGGCAGACCCAAAACTATGGCTACACCTTC
j_call: TRBJ1-2
v_call: TRBV5-1
d_call: -
clone_size: many

cdr3_aa: CASSPSTGDVRETQYF
cdr3_nt: TGTGCCAGCAGCCCCTCGACAGGGGATGTGAGGGAGACCCAGTACTTC
j_call: TRBJ2-5
v_call: TRBV7-9
d_call: TRBD1
clone_size: -

cdr3_aa: CSASNRDAGTKTQYF
cdr3_nt: TGCAGTGCTAGTAATCGGGACGCTGGGACAAAGACCCAGTACTTC
j_call: TRBJ2-5
v_call: TRBV20-1
d_call: -
clone_size: many

cdr3_aa: CASRAARQGLYPNEKLFF
cdr3_nt: TGTGCCAGCAGGGCCGCCCGACAGGGCCTATACCCTAATGAAAAACTGTTTTTT
j_call: TRBJ1-4
v_call: TRBV12-3/TRBV12-4
d_call: TRBD1
clone_size: few

cdr3_aa: CASSRGTGRPRSTDTQYF
cdr3_nt: TGCGCCAGCAGCCGGGGGACAGGGAGGCCTCGTAGCACAGATACGCAGTATTTT
j_call: TRBJ2-3
v_call: TRBV5-1
d_call: TRBD1
clone_size: few

cdr3_aa: CASSNIGGGASEAFF
cdr3_nt: TGTGCCAGCAGCAATATAGGAGGGGGCGCAAGTGAAGCTTTCTTT
j_call: TRBJ1-1
v_call: TRBV3-1
d_call: TRBD1
clone_size: few

cdr3_aa: CASSLGQASNQPQHF
cdr3_nt: TGTGCCAGCAGTTTAGGACAGGCGAGCAATCAGCCCCAGCATTTT
j_call: TRBJ1-5
v_call: TRBV12-3/TRBV12-4
d_call: -
clone_size: many

cdr3_aa: CASSFLGTGNQPQHF
cdr3_nt: TGTGCCAGCAGTTTCTTGGGAACGGGCAATCAGCCCCAGCATTTT
j_call: TRBJ1-5
v_call: TRBV28
d_call: -
clone_size: few

cdr3_aa: CASSLRTTNEKLFF
cdr3_nt: TGTGCCAGCAGCTTAAGGACAACTAATGAAAAACTGTTTTTT
j_call: TRBJ1-4
v_call: TRBV11-2
d_call: -
clone_size: few

cdr3_aa: CASSQGGGAAKNIQYF
cdr3_nt: TGTGCCAGCAGCCAAGGCGGGGGGGCAGCCAAAAACATTCAGTACTTC
j_call: TRBJ2-4
v_call: TRBV4-2
d_call: TRBD2
clone_size: many

cdr3_aa: CATSRGGTRGYEQYF
cdr3_nt: TGTGCCACCAGCAGAGGTGGGACTAGGGGATACGAGCAGTACTTC
j_call: TRBJ2-7
v_call: TRBV15
d_call: TRBD2
clone_size: few

cdr3_aa: CSAYGTSGDGEQYF
cdr3_nt: TGCAGTGCATATGGGACTAGCGGGGACGGCGAGCAGTACTTC
j_call: TRBJ2-7
v_call: TRBV20-1
d_call: TRBD2
clone_size: -

cdr3_aa: CASTHPRGRPPGINSPLHF
cdr3_nt: TGTGCCAGCACCCACCCTAGGGGCCGACCACCTGGTATTAATTCACCCCTCCACTTT
j_call: TRBJ1-6
v_call: TRBV11-2
d_call: -
clone_size: many

cdr3_aa: CASRLAGGNTEAFF
cdr3_nt: TGTGCCAGCAGATTAGCAGGGGGGAACACTGAAGCTTTCTTT
j_call: TRBJ1-1
v_call: TRBV6-4
d_call: TRBD1
clone_size: many